Below, 25 T cell receptor beta chains from the same sample are listed, as sequenced in a study of T cells in Graves' hyperthyroidism and ophthalmopathy. Amplification of TCR beta CDR3 regions was performed using RNA transcripts as template. The TCR CDR3 first-round RT-PCR relied on the HTBI primer set. TCRdb re-derived calls from the multiplex PCR reads in MiXCR, one entry per CDR3 protein. Found here are around 500,000 distinct CDR3 sequences, less than 25% of them singletons; the top ten hold around 50%. The sample was blood. These receptors all stem from a woman aged 70-85 years with Graves' ophthalmopathy.

CDR3 DNA: TGTGCCAGCAGTTCGGACAGTTCCGGGGAGCTGTTTTTT. Amino acid sequence: CASSSDSSGELFF. The V call is TRBV27, the J call TRBJ2-2; tentative D call: TRBD1 (6 bases). In germline, CDR1 is MNHEY, CDR2 SMNVEV (reference sequence). Trimming took 4 bases from V and 6 from J, leaving 9 bases between them. The CDR3 contains 13 residues.

CDR3 region: CSARAGISYNSPLHF. DNA of the CDR3: TGCAGTGCTAGAGCAGGGATCTCCTATAATTCACCCCTCCACTTT. The J gene is TRBJ1-6, the V gene TRBV20-1, with a weak D call TRBD1 (5 bases). CDR1 and CDR2 (germline): DFQATT, SNEGSKA (reference sequence). The V gene lost 1 base and the J gene lost 0 bases, with 7 bases spanning the gap. This CDR3 has 15 residues.

This clonotype was detected many times. V gene TRBV28 combines with J gene TRBJ1-5; 7 bases are a match to TRBD1. V was pared by 4 bases and J by 2 bases, with 5 bases of the junction left unmatched. CDR3 length: 15 residues. CDR1 and CDR2 (germline): MDHEN, SYDVKM. The CDR3 DNA follows: TGTGCCAGCAGTTCAATACAGGGGCGCAATCAGCCCCAGCATTTT. This codes for CASSSIQGRNQPQHF.

CDR3 nucleotide sequence: TGTGCCAGCAGTAGGACTAGCGGGAGCCACGAGCAGTACTTC. Protein sequence: CASSRTSGSHEQYF. This chain connects TRBV27 to TRBJ2-7, with 13 bases that match TRBD2. CDR1 is MNHEY, CDR2 SMNVEV, per germline (reference sequence). V was pared by 5 bases and J by 5 bases, with 3 bases of the junction left unmatched. This CDR3 comprises 14 residues.

In its sample, this clonotype was seen a few times. A read error may produce the germline difference seen at one junction end. The rearrangement uses TRBV7-7 and TRBJ2-1, with a possible D match to TRBD1 (5 bases). The CDR3 runs 13 residues. In germline, CDR1 is SSHAT, CDR2 FNYEAQ (reference sequence). In nucleotides, the CDR3 is TGTGCTAGCAGCACAGACAGATATAATGAGCAGTTCTTC. It yields the protein CASSTDRYNEQFF.

The CDR3: CATSRDTGGGYTF. The CDR3 DNA follows: TGTGCCACCAGCAGAGACACAGGGGGCGGCTACACCTTC. V is TRBV15 and J is TRBJ1-2; the match to TRBD1 covers 9 bases. Germline V lookup: CDR1 LNHNV, CDR2 YYDKDF (reference sequence). The CDR3 contains 13 residues. J was trimmed by 8 bases and V by 0 bases; bases with no gene match: 1.

This clonotype was recorded many times. This rearrangement joins TRBV3-1 to TRBJ1-2, with a weak D call TRBD1 (6 bases). Germline assignment: CDR1 LGHDT and CDR2 YNNKEL (reference sequence). The germline V and J ends were trimmed by 1 base and 2 bases, with 8 bases remaining between them. The CDR3 loop spans 14 amino acids. CDR3 loop: CASSQGRGNYGYTF. DNA for the CDR3: TGTGCCAGCAGCCAAGGAAGGGGGAACTATGGCTACACCTTC.

Points on this clonotype: A junction boundary mismatches the germline segment, possibly from a read error. The chain employs TRBV11-1 and TRBJ1-3; D call uncertain. This CDR3 spans 15 amino acids. Per germline, CDR1 SGHAT and CDR2 FQDESV (reference sequence). The CDR3 here is CASSQEASMGNTIYF. DNA of the CDR3: TGCGCCAGCAGCCAAGAGGCCAGTATGGGAAACACCATATATTTT.

The CDR3 DNA sequence: TGCGCCAGCAGCCCCTACGGTACGGAAATTAATGAAAAACTGTTTTTT. Its protein product is CASSPYGTEINEKLFF. The V call is TRBV4-1, the J call TRBJ1-4; D gene uncertain. Germline-derived CDR1 and CDR2 are MGHRA and YSYEKL. The CDR3 covers 16 residues. Trimming cost V 4 bases and J 4 bases, with 16 bases left between them.

The gene calls are TRBV3-1 and TRBJ2-7; weak D call: TRBD1 (6 bases). This CDR3 spans 14 amino acids. V lost 4 bases to trimming and J lost 3 bases, with 13 bases between them. Looked up from germline, CDR1 is LGHDT and CDR2 is YNNKEL (reference sequence). The DNA for the CDR3 is TGTGCCAGCAGCCCCCTCAAGGGGGACTACGAGCAGTACTTC. This gives the protein CASSPLKGDYEQYF.

This clonotype was counted a few times. This chain uses TRBV6-6 with TRBJ1-1; the D is unclear. The V end lost 2 bases, the J end lost 3 bases, and 13 bases lay between the germline ends. The CDR3 has 15 residues. Germline loops: CDR1 MNHNY, CDR2 SVGAGI (reference sequence). The chain's CDR3 is CASSYEPVSHTEAFF. CDR3 coding DNA: TGTGCCAGCAGTTACGAGCCGGTCTCCCACACTGAAGCTTTCTTT.

The chain joins TRBV5-1 to TRBJ2-4, with 9 bases that match TRBD1. The CDR3 extends over 14 amino acids. V was pared by 5 bases and J by 5 bases, with 5 bases of the junction left unmatched. CDR1 is SGHRS, CDR2 YFSETQ, per germline. The CDR3 region has the DNA TGCGCCAGCAGACCGGACAGGGGCGAAAACATTCAGTACTTC. This translates into CASRPDRGENIQYF.

In regard to this clonotype: A much larger clonotype is one base distant, so this may be a read error. This rearrangement joins TRBV7-2 to TRBJ2-5, with 12 nucleotides matching TRBD2. This CDR3 comprises 16 residues. The V gene's germline CDR1 is SGHTA and CDR2 FQGNSA. Unmatched junction bases numbered 8, after V lost 5 bases and J lost 4 bases. CDR3 bases: TGTGCCAGCAGCGTGAGGACTAGCGGGATGGGAGAGACCCAGTACTTC. Encoded protein: CASSVRTSGMGETQYF.

This clonotype was observed a handful of times. The chain couples TRBV5-6 to TRBJ1-3; the D gene is possibly TRBD1 (5 bases). Germline values: CDR1 SGHDT, CDR2 YYEEEE. The V end was cut by 4 bases, the J end by 0 bases, with 11 bases between. This CDR3 comprises 15 residues. For the CDR3, the DNA is TGTGCCAGCAGCCGCCTCGACAGCTCTGGAAACACCATATATTTT. The encoded protein is CASSRLDSSGNTIYF.

This clonotype has a count of ten or more. The J gene is TRBJ2-1, the V gene TRBV11-2; 8 bases agree with TRBD2. This CDR3 contains 15 residues. V shed 2 bases and J 4 bases; nucleotides not matched to a gene: 4. The germline gives CDR1 SGHAT, CDR2 FQNNGV. The CDR3, as DNA: TGTGCCAGCAGCTTATACACTAGCGGTTACAATGAGCAGTTCTTC. This translates into CASSLYTSGYNEQFF.

This clonotype has at least ten counts. The chain carries TRBV12-3 or TRBV12-4 and TRBJ2-7; 7 bases are shared with TRBD2. Losses at the gene ends were 4 bases for V and 5 bases for J; bases not matched to a gene: 5. CDR3 length equals 13 residues. CDR3 loop: CASSWAGDDEQYF. CDR3 sequence (DNA): TGTGCCAGCAGTTGGGCGGGAGACGACGAGCAGTACTTC.

The chain is built from TRBV6-2 or TRBV6-3 and TRBJ1-2; D gene uncertain. Germline CDR1 MNHEY, CDR2 SVGEGT. Trimming removed 0 bases at V and 6 bases at J, with 11 bases between. The CDR3 sequence is 14 residues long. The CDR3 protein is CASSYSVPLNGYTF. CDR3 coding DNA: TGTGCCAGCAGTTACTCGGTTCCACTCAATGGCTACACCTTC.

This clonotype was seen more than once but under ten times. The chain combines TRBV27 with TRBJ2-5; TRBD2 aligns across 11 bases. This CDR3 has 17 amino acids. Germline loops: CDR1 MNHEY, CDR2 SMNVEV (reference sequence). Trimming removed 8 bases from V and 7 bases from J; junction bases left unmatched: 18. The CDR3 here is CASPPPETSGAKATQYF. In DNA, the CDR3 is TGTGCCAGCCCCCCGCCCGAGACTAGCGGGGCAAAGGCGACCCAGTACTTC.

On this clonotype itself: Just one base apart from a much larger clone, this may be a read error. This is likely a read error, given that the CDR3 carries no conserved phenylalanine or tryptophan at its end. The chain combines TRBV12-3 or TRBV12-4 with TRBJ2-1; TRBD2 matches 8 bases. This CDR3 region has 17 residues. V shed 6 bases and J 7 bases; nucleotides not matched to a gene: 17. CDR3 in DNA: TGTGCCAGCAGCCCTCCCATAGCGGGAAGCCCAACAAATGAGCAGTTCTCC. This codes for CASSPPIAGSPTNEQFS.

J is TRBJ1-2 and V is TRBV5-1, with TRBD1 matching over 7 bases. CDR3 length: 14 residues. Germline V lookup: CDR1 SGHRS, CDR2 YFSETQ. V shed 0 bases and J 2 bases; nucleotides not matched to a gene: 1. This CDR3 reads CASSLGDRNYGYTF. For the CDR3, the DNA is TGCGCCAGCAGCTTGGGGGACAGAAACTATGGCTACACCTTC.

This clonotype was seen many times. The chain is built from TRBV7-9 and TRBJ2-7; D call uncertain. With 5 bases removed from V and 2 bases from J, the gap between germline ends came to 10 bases. The CDR3 totals 13 residues. Germline V gene data show CDR1 as SEHNR and CDR2 as FQNEAQ (reference sequence). CDR3 coding DNA: TGTGCCAGCAGCCCCCGGAGTCCCTACGAGCAGTACTTC. Protein sequence: CASSPRSPYEQYF.

The genes are TRBV4-2 and TRBJ2-1; D not resolved. Deletions cut 0 bases from V and 9 bases from J, with 9 bases between. The CDR3 covers 13 residues. Germline assignment: CDR1 LGHNA and CDR2 YNFKEQ. The CDR3, as DNA: TGTGCCAGCAGCCAAGATTTCGCATCTGAGCAGTTCTTC. Translation: CASSQDFASEQFF.

The chain links TRBV24-1 to TRBJ2-3; tentatively, D is TRBD1 (6 bases). The CDR3 is made up of 13 amino acids. Germline V gives CDR1 KGHDR, CDR2 SFDVKD. Between the trimmed V and J ends, which lost 12 bases and 0 bases, there was a span of 12 bases. DNA for the CDR3: TGTGCCTGCCAGGGGCGGAGCACAGATACGCAGTATTTT. It specifies CACQGRSTDTQYF.

This clonotype has ten or more counts. V and J are TRBV12-3 or TRBV12-4 and TRBJ1-1; D remains ambiguous. This CDR3 has 15 amino acids. The V and J ends lost 3 bases and 1 base respectively, with 12 bases between them. The CDR3 coding sequence is TGTGCCAGCAGTTTTGGAGTCAGAACGAACACTGAAGCTTTCTTT. This translates into CASSFGVRTNTEAFF.

This clonotype was detected a few times. The V and J genes are TRBV6-1 and TRBJ1-6, with unresolved D. CDR1 and CDR2 (germline): MNHNS, SASEGT. This CDR3 has 15 residues. Trimming removed 6 bases from V and 1 base from J, with 10 bases in between. CDR3 protein: CASSHEGSYNSPLHF. The DNA of the CDR3 is TGTGCCAGCAGCCACGAGGGTTCCTATAATTCACCCCTCCACTTT.